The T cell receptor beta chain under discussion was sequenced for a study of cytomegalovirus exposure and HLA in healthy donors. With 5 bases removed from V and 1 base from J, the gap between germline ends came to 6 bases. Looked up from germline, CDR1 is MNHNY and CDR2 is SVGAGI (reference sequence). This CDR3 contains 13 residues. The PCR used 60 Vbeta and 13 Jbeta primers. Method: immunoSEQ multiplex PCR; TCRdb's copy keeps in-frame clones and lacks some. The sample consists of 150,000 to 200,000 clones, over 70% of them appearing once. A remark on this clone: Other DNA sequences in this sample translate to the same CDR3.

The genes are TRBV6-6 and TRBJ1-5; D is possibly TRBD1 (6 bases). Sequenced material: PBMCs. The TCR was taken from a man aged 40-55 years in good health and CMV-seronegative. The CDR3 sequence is CASSGQSNQPQHF. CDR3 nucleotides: TGTGCCAGCAGTGGACAGAGCAATCAGCCCCAGCATTTT.